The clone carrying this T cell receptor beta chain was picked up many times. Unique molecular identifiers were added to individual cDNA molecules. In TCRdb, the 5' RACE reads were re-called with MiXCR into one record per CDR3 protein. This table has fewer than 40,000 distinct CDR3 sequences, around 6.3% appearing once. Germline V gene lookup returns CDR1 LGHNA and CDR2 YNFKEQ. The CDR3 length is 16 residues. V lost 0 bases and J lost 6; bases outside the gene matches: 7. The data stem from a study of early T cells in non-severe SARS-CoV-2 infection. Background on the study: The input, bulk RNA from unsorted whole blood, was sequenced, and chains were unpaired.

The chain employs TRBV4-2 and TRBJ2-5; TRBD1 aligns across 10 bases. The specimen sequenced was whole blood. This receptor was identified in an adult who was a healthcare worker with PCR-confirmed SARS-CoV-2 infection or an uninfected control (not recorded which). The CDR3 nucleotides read TGTGCCAGCAGCCAAGAGGTCGGGACAGGGGAAAAGACCCAGTACTTC. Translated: CASSQEVGTGEKTQYF.